Sequencing of this T cell receptor (beta chain) was carried out in a study of shared clonotypes between healthy human individuals. A note on this clone: Its antigen remains unidentified.

Profiling relied on immunoSEQ multiplex PCR, and the TCRdb table lists in-frame clones only, not all of them. The repertoire consists of 2 million to 3 million clones, with more than 85% occurring once and the leading ten covering 0.36%. Both subsets, CD45RA+ naive and CD45RA-negative memory, were split from the CD4+ cells. Overall study findings and caveats: Clonotype sharing levels among donors were expected to vary with sequencing depth. Naive CD4 clonotype sharing across four donors was 4.5% to 6%.

The sequenced sample consisted of naive CD4+ T cells from PBMCs. Subset meaning: CD45RA+ positively selected. The TCR sequence derives from a man between 18 and 29 years old in good health. Some clones in this sample may be carry-over from other donors' samples.

The CDR3 nucleotides read TGTGCCAGCAGCCCCGGCCCCGGGACAGGGAACGAGCAGTACTTC. It codes for CASSPGPGTGNEQYF. The rearrangement joins TRBV11-3 to TRBJ2-7; 9 positions match TRBD1. Trimming cost V 5 bases and J 5 bases; bases outside gene matches: 10. Germline CDR1 SGHNT, CDR2 YENEEA. The CDR3 has 15 residues.